This paragraph covers one T cell receptor (beta chain) sequence. The antigen is undetermined. These data are taken from a study of T cell repertoires in cytomegalovirus infection. As for the study in general: Shared public TCR beta signatures pointed to both CMV infection and a matching HLA type.

A single record per CDR3 protein comes from TCRdb applying MiXCR to the reads. The sample records fewer than 200,000 distinct CDR3 sequences, approximately 19% being singletons. Study results and limitations: The response measured ex vivo was dominated by TCR beta clonotypes (HLA-C-restricted and CMV-specific). The cumulative frequency of public TCR beta families identified carriers of CMV plus the relevant HLA.

The clonotype comes from a human donor in good health (CMV status not recorded). Some clones in this sample may be carry-over from other donors' samples. The specimen was PBMCs.

This chain's CDR3 is CSARDPSGNYQETQYF. DNA of the CDR3: TGCAGTGCTAGAGATCCAAGCGGGAATTACCAAGAGACCCAGTACTTC. The rearrangement uses TRBV20-1 and TRBJ2-5, with TRBD2 matching 7 bases. The CDR3 has 16 amino acids. Germline CDR1 is DFQATT and CDR2 is SNEGSKA (reference sequence). The J segment lost 0 bases and the V segment lost 0 bases, leaving 7 bases of the junction unmatched.